This T cell receptor (beta chain) is from a study of OX40 agonist ivuxolimab in advanced cancers. Study summary: Under the entry rules, prior anti-PD-1, anti-PD-L1 or anti-CTLA-4 therapy was allowed, and approximately 40% had some. General study results and limits: Clonal expansion was among the lowest in partial responders at 0.1-3.0 mg/kg, especially CD8+. Nonresponders, in some cases, also had low normalized T-cell clonal expansion.

Details on this clone: Its antigen is currently unknown. A junction end diverges from the germline sequence, so it may reflect a read error.

Libraries were prepared by immunoSEQ multiplex PCR; TCRdb keeps only in-frame clonotypes and omits some of them. Of approximately 50,000 clones in the sample, 65% to 85% are singletons; the top ten hold 3.5% to 4%. Excluded were patients having autoimmune disease history or systemic immunosuppression. Germline lookup yields CDR1 LGHNA and CDR2 YSLEER. The CDR3 spans 13 residues. This receptor was obtained from an adult with an advanced solid tumor such as melanoma, head and neck, liver or kidney cancer. The V gene is TRBV4-3, the J gene TRBJ1-2; D not resolved. The source material was CD4+ or CD8+ T cells sorted from blood, sampled in a trial of the OX40 agonist ivuxolimab. The CDR3 DNA reads as TGCGCCAGCAGCCAAGATCTACAGTATGGCTACGCCTTC. Its protein product is CASSQDLQYGYAF.